What follows is one T cell receptor (beta chain) and its context. Its antigen is not identified. When sampled, the donors appeared nominally healthy, though they likely had unrecorded immune exposures. These data come from a study of cytomegalovirus exposure and HLA in healthy donors. Study-wide results and limits: According to an earlier analysis, most TCR beta V segments yielded productive rearrangements about 90% or about 30% of the time. Later analysis reportedly placed an Asian-associated ancestry cluster below the roughly 600-donor mean in N-insertions. It emerged from a later analysis that several of the most significant clusters appeared to be linked to common viral pathogens.

The CDR3 loop spans 15 amino acids. From germline, CDR1 is LNHDA and CDR2 SQIVND (reference sequence). The V and J ends lost 3 bases and 2 bases, in that order; junction bases with no gene match: 6. It was with 60 Vbeta and 13 Jbeta primers that the PCR ran. Here immunoSEQ multiplex PCR was the method, and the copy in TCRdb shows in-frame clones only, minus some. Here the sample spans fewer than 200,000 clones, about four fifths being singletons. The chain links TRBV19 to TRBJ2-5; 7 nucleotides align to TRBD1. Material for sequencing was PBMCs. The TCR comes from a man between 25 and 39 years old in good health and CMV-seronegative. The CDR3 coding sequence is TGTGCCAGTAGTATTTTAGTGACAGGGCAAGAGACCCAGTACTTC. Protein sequence: CASSILVTGQETQYF.